This T cell receptor beta chain was profiled in a study of T cell repertoires in cytomegalovirus infection. Study-wide findings and caveats: CMV carriers having the relevant HLA were flagged by cumulative public TCR beta family frequency.

On this clonotype: The antigen is undetermined.

TCRdb itself ran the reads through MiXCR, one entry per CDR3 protein. The sample consists of 160,000 or so distinct CDR3 sequences, roughly 18% of them appearing once. With 5 bases removed from V and 3 bases from J, the gap between germline ends came to 14 bases. Germline CDR1 SEHNR, CDR2 FQNEAQ (reference sequence). This CDR3 contains 14 residues. The receptor was isolated from a human donor in good health (CMV status not recorded). Some clones in this sample may be carry-over from other donors' samples. V gene TRBV7-9 combines with J gene TRBJ2-7; D ambiguous. What was sequenced was CD8+ T cells from PBMCs. DNA of the CDR3: TGTGCCAGCAGCCCCGGACCGGACCGCTACGAGCAGTACTTC. This translates into CASSPGPDRYEQYF.